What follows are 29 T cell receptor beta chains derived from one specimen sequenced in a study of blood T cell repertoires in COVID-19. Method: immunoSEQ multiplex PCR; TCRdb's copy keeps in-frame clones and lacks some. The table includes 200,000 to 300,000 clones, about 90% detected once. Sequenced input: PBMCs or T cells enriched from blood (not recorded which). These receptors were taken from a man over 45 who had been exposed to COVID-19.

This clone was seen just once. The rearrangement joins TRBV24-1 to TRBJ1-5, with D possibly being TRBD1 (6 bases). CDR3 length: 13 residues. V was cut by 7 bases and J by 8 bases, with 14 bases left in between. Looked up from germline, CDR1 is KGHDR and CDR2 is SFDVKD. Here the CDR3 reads CATSHRAEEPQHF. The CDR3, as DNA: TGTGCCACCAGCCACAGGGCGGAGGAGCCCCAGCATTTT.

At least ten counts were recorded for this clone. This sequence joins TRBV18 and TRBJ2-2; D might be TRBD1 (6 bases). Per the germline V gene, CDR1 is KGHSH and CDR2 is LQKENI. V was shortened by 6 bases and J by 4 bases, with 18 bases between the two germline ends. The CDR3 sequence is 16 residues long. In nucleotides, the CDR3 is TGTGCCAGCTCGGGGAACACAGGGCCCCTCACCGGGGAGCTGTTTTTT. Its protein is CASSGNTGPLTGELFF.

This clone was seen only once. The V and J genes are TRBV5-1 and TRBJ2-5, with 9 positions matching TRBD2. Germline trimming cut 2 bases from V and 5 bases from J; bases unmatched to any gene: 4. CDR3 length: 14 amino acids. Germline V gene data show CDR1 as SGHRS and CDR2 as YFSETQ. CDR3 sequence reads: CASSFGTSRETQYF. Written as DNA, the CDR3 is TGCGCCAGCAGCTTCGGGACTAGCAGGGAGACCCAGTACTTC.

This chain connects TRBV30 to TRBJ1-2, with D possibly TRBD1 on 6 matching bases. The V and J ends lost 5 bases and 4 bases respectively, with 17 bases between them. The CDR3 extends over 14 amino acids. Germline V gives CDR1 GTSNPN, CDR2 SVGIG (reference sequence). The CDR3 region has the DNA TGTGCCTGGGTTTCCCAGGGGCTGATCTATGGCTACACCTTC. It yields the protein CAWVSQGLIYGYTF.

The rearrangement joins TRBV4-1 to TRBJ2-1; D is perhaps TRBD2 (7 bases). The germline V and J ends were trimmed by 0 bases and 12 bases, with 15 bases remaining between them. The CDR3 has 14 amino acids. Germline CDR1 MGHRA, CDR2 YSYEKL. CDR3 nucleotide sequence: TGCGCCAGCAGCCAAGATCGGGGGGCCACCGGGCAGTTCTTC. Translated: CASSQDRGATGQFF.

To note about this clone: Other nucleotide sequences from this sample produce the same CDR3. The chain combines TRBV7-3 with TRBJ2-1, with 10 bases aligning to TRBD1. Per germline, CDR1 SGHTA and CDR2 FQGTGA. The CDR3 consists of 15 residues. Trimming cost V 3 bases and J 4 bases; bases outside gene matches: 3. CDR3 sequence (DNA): TGTGCCAGCAGCTTGGACAGGGGGAGTTACAATGAGCAGTTCTTC. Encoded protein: CASSLDRGSYNEQFF.

The CDR3 sequence is CASSLAVYGYTF. The CDR3 nucleotides are TGTGCCAGCAGCCTGGCCGTCTATGGCTACACCTTC. The J gene is TRBJ1-2, the V gene TRBV7-2; D unclear. The V gene's germline CDR1 is SGHTA and CDR2 FQGNSA. The CDR3 has 12 amino acids. V was shortened by 5 bases and J by 4 bases, with 8 bases between the two germline ends.

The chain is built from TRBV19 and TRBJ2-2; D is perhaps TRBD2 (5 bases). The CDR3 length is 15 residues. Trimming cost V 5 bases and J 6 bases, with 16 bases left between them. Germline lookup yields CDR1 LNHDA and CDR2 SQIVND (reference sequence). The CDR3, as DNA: TGTGCCAGTAGTGCGAGGGATGGCGGAGCCGGGGAGCTGTTTTTT. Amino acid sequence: CASSARDGGAGELFF.

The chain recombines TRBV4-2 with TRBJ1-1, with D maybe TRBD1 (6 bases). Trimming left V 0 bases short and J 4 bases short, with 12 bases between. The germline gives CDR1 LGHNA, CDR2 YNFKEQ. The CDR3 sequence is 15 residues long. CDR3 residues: CASSQDGKGGTEAFF. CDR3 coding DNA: TGTGCCAGCAGCCAAGATGGTAAAGGGGGCACTGAAGCTTTCTTT.

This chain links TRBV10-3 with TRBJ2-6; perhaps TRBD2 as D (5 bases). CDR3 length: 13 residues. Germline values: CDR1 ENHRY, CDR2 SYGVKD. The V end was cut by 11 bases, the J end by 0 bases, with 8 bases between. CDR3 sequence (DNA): TGTGCCGCGAGGGACTCTGGGGCCAACGTCCTGACTTTC. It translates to CAARDSGANVLTF.

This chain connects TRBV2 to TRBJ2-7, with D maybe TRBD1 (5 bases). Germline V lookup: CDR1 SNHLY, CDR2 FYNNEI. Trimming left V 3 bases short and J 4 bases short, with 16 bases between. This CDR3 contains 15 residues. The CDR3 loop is CASSEGLTRTYEQYV. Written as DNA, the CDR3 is TGTGCCAGCAGTGAGGGTCTTACACGGACATACGAGCAGTACGTC.

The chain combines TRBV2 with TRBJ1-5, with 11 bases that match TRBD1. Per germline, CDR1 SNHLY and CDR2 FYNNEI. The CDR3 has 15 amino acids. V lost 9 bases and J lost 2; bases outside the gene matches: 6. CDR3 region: CASGDRGNRNQPQHF. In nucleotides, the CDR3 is TGTGCCAGTGGGGACAGGGGGAACCGCAATCAGCCCCAGCATTTT.

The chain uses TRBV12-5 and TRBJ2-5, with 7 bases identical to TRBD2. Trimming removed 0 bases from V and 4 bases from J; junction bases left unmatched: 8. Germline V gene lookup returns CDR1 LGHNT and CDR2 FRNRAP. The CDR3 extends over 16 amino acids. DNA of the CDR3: TGTGCTAGTGGTTTGGTGAGGGAGGGCCCGTTAGAGACCCAGTACTTC. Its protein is CASGLVREGPLETQYF.

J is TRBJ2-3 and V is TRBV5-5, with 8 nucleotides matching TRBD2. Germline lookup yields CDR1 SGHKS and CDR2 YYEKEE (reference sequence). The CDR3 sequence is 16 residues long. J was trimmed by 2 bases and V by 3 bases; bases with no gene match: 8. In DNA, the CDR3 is TGTGCCAGCAGCTCCTCTACTAGCGGACTCACAGATACGCAGTATTTT. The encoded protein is CASSSSTSGLTDTQYF.

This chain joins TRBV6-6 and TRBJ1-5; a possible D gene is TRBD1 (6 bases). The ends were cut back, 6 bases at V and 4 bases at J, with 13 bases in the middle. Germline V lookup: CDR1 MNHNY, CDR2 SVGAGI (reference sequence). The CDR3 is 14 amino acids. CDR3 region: CASSVQGWNQPQHF. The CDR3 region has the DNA TGTGCCAGCAGCGTACAGGGTTGGAATCAGCCCCAGCATTTT.

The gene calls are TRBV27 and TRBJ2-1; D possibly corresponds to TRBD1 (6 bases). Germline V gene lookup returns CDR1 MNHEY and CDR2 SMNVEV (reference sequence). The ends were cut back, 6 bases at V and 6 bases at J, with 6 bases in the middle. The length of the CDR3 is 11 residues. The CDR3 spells CASSRGNEQFF. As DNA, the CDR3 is TGTGCCAGCAGCAGGGGCAATGAGCAGTTCTTC.

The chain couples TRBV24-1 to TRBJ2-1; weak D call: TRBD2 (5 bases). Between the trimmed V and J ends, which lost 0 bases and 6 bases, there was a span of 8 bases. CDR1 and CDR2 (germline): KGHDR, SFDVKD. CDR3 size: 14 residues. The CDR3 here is CATSDLLRGNEQFF. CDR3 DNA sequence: TGTGCCACCAGTGATTTGCTACGGGGCAATGAGCAGTTCTTC.

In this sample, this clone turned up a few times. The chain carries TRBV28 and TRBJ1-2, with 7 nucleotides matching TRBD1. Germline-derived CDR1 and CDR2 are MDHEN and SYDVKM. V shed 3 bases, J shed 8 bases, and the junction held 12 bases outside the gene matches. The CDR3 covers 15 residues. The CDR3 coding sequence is TGTGCCAGCAGTTTGATACGCTCGGGAGGGGGCGGCTACACCTTC. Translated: CASSLIRSGGGGYTF.

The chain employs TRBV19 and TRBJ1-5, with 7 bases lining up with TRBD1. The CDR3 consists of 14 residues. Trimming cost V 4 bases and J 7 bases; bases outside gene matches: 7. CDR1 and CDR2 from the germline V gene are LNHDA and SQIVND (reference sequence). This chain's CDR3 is CASSTQGDGQPQHF. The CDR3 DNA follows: TGTGCCAGTAGTACGCAGGGGGATGGACAGCCCCAGCATTTT.

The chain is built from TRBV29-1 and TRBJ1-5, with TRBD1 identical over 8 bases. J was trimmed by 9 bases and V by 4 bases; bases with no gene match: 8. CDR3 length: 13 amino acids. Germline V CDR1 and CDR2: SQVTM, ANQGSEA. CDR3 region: CSVAGTGGAPQHF. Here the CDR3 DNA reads TGCAGCGTTGCCGGGACAGGAGGAGCGCCCCAGCATTTT.

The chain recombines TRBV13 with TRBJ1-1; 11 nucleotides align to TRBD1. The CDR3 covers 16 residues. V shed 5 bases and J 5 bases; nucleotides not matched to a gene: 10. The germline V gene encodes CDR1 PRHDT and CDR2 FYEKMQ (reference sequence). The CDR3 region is CASSPRTGGVVTEAFF. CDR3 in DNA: TGTGCCAGCAGCCCAAGGACAGGGGGCGTGGTGACTGAAGCTTTCTTT.

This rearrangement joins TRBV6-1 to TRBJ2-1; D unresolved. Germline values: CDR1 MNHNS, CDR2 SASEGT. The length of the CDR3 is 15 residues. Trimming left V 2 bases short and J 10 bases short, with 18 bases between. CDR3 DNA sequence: TGTGCCAGCAGTGAACCTTGGAGCCCCCCTCCAGAGCAGTTCTTC. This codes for CASSEPWSPPPEQFF.

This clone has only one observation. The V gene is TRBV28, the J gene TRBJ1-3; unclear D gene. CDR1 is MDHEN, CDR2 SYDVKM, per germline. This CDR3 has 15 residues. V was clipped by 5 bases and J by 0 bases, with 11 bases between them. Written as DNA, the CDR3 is TGTGCCAGCAGTGCGGCAGGACTCTCTGGAAACACCATATATTTT. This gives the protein CASSAAGLSGNTIYF.

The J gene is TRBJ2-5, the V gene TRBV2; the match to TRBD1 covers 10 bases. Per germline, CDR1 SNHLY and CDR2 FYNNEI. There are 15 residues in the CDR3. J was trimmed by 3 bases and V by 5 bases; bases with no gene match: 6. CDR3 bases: TGTGCCAGCAGTTGGGACAGGGGTTCGGAAGAGACCCAGTACTTC. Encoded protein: CASSWDRGSEETQYF.

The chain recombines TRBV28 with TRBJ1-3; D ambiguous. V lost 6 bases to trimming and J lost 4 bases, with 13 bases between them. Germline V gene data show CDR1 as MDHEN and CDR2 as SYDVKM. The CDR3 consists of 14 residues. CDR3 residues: CASRPGLAGNTIYF. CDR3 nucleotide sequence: TGTGCCAGCAGGCCCGGGCTAGCGGGAAACACCATATATTTT. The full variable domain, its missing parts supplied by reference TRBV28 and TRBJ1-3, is DVKVTQSSRYLVKRTGEKVFLECVQDMDHENMFWYRQDPGLGLRLIYFSYDVKMKEKGDIPEGYSVSREKKERFSLILESASTNQTSMYLCASRPGLAGNTIYFGEGSWLTVV.

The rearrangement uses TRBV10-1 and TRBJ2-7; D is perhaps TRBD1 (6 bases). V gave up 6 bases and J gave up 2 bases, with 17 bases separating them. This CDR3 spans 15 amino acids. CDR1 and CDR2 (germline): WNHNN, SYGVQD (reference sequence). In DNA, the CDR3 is TGCGCCAGCAGGCATCTCAGGGGAAAGACCTACGAGCAGTACGTC. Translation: CASRHLRGKTYEQYV.

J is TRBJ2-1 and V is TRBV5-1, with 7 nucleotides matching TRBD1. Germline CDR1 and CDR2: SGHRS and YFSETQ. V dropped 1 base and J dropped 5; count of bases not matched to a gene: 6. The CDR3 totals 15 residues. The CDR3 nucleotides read TGCGCCAGCAGCTTGCAGGGGGTATCGAACAATGAGCAGTTCTTC. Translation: CASSLQGVSNNEQFF. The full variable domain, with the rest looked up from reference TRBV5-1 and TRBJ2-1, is KAGVTQTPRYLIKTRGQQVTLSCSPISGHRSVSWYQQTPGQGLQFLFEYFSETQRNKGNFPGRFSGRQFSNSRSEMNVSTLELGDSALYLCASSLQGVSNNEQFFGPGTRLTVL.

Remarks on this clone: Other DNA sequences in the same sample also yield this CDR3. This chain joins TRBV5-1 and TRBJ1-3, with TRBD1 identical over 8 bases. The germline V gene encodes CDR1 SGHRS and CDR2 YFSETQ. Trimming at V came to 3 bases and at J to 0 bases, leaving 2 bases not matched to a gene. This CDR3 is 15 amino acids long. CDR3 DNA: TGCGCCAGCAGCTCGGACAGGGCCTCTGGAAACACCATATATTTT. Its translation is CASSSDRASGNTIYF.

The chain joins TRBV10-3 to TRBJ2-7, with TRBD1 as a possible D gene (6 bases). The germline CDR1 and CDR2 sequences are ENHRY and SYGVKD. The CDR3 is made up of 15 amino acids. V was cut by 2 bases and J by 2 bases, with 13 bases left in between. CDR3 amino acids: CAISERTDGTYEQYF. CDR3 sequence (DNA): TGTGCCATCAGTGAGAGGACAGATGGCACCTACGAGCAGTACTTC.